The 5 T cell receptor beta chains reported below all come from one sample, sequenced in a study of cytotoxic CD8 clonotypes in ibrutinib-treated CLL. Data came from immunoSEQ multiplex PCR; TCRdb stores just in-frame clones and leaves some out. The sample records approximately 300,000 clones, almost 80% being singletons. Specimen: PBMCs, collected before ibrutinib treatment. The receptor source for this set is a human donor with chronic lymphocytic leukemia.

The J gene is TRBJ1-1, the V gene TRBV5-1; D may be TRBD1 (6 bases). The CDR3 contains 13 residues. The germline V gene has CDR1 SGHRS and CDR2 YFSETQ. V gave up 4 bases and J gave up 1 base, with 8 bases separating them. CDR3 sequence (DNA): TGCGCCAGCAGCCAGGGACAGAACACTGAAGCTTTCTTT. Residues: CASSQGQNTEAFF. The full variable domain, with the rest looked up from reference TRBV5-1 and TRBJ1-1, is KAGVTQTPRYLIKTRGQQVTLSCSPISGHRSVSWYQQTPGQGLQFLFEYFSETQRNKGNFPGRFSGRQFSNSRSEMNVSTLELGDSALYLCASSQGQNTEAFFGQGTRLTVV.

This clone was recorded only once. The J gene is TRBJ2-1, the V gene TRBV20-1, with TRBD2 as a possible D gene (5 bases). With 3 bases removed from V and 9 bases from J, the gap between germline ends came to 9 bases. Germline V gene data show CDR1 as DFQATT and CDR2 as SNEGSKA (reference sequence). The CDR3 length is 11 residues. The CDR3 coding sequence is TGCAGTGCTAGGAAACTAGTTGAGCAGTTCTTC. This gives the protein CSARKLVEQFF.

This clone was found once. The CDR3: CASQGAYEQYF. The CDR3 DNA reads TGTGCCAGCCAGGGGGCCTACGAGCAGTACTTC. The gene calls are TRBV28 and TRBJ2-7; the match to TRBD1 covers 7 bases. From germline, CDR1 is MDHEN and CDR2 SYDVKM. The CDR3 contains 11 residues. V gave up 8 bases and J gave up 2 bases; unmatched junction bases: 0. Together with reference TRBV28 and TRBJ2-7, the CDR3 gives the full variable domain: DVKVTQSSRYLVKRTGEKVFLECVQDMDHENMFWYRQDPGLGLRLIYFSYDVKMKEKGDIPEGYSVSREKKERFSLILESASTNQTSMYLCASQGAYEQYFGPGTRLTVT.

The chain employs TRBV10-3 and TRBJ2-5, with TRBD2 matching 8 bases. The CDR3 length is 12 residues. The germline V gene has CDR1 ENHRY and CDR2 SYGVKD. J lost 5 bases, V lost 10 bases, and 6 bases had no gene match. Here the CDR3 reads CATSGLEETQYF. Written as DNA, the CDR3 is TGTGCCACCTCGGGACTAGAGGAGACCCAGTACTTC.

The V and J genes are TRBV28 and TRBJ2-3; D remains ambiguous. V lost 3 bases to trimming and J lost 4 bases, with 17 bases between them. The germline CDR1 and CDR2 sequences are MDHEN and SYDVKM. The CDR3 has 16 amino acids. The CDR3: CASSFGVSRFSDTQYF. For the CDR3, the DNA is TGTGCCAGCAGTTTTGGTGTATCGAGGTTTTCAGATACGCAGTATTTT. The full variable domain, completed using reference TRBV28 and TRBJ2-3, is DVKVTQSSRYLVKRTGEKVFLECVQDMDHENMFWYRQDPGLGLRLIYFSYDVKMKEKGDIPEGYSVSREKKERFSLILESASTNQTSMYLCASSFGVSRFSDTQYFGPGTRLTVL.